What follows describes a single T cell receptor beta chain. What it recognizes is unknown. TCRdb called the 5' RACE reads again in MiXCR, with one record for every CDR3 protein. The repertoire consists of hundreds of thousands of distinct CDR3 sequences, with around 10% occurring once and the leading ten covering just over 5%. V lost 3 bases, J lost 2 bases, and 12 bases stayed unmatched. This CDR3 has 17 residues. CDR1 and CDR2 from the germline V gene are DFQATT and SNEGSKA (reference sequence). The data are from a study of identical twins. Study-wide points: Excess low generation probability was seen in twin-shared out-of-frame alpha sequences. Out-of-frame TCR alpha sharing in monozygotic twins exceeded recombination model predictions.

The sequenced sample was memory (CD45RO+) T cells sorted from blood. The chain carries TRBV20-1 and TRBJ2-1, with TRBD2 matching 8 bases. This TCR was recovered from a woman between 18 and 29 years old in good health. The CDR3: CSASGQGQRETYNEQFF. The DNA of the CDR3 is TGCAGTGCTAGTGGCCAGGGGCAGCGGGAGACCTACAATGAGCAGTTCTTC.